The 15 T cell receptor beta chains below come from one sample, sequenced in a study of cytomegalovirus exposure and HLA in healthy donors. Generated by immunoSEQ multiplex PCR, the TCRdb table keeps only in-frame clones and is missing some. Of more than 85,000 clones listed, around nine tenths are singletons. Sequencing used PBMCs. The source of these receptors is a woman under 30 in good health and CMV-seronegative.

V gene TRBV28 combines with J gene TRBJ1-2; the D is unclear. Germline assignment: CDR1 MDHEN and CDR2 SYDVKM. The germline V and J ends were trimmed by 3 bases and 6 bases, with 14 bases remaining between them. The CDR3 is made up of 14 amino acids. The CDR3 bases are TGTGCCAGCAGTTTTTTCGCCCGACGGGATGGCTACACCTTC. Protein: CASSFFARRDGYTF.

This chain joins TRBV7-3 and TRBJ2-2; 8 positions match TRBD2. The CDR3 runs 16 residues. Germline V gene data show CDR1 as SGHTA and CDR2 as FQGTGA. V was pared by 1 base and J by 2 bases, with 3 bases of the junction left unmatched. CDR3 nucleotides: TGTGCCAGCAGCTTAAAGCGGGGGACTAACACCGGGGAGCTGTTTTTT. Protein sequence: CASSLKRGTNTGELFF.

The CDR3 region is CASSRTGYGYTF. CDR3 sequence (DNA): TGTGCCAGCAGTCGGACAGGGTATGGCTACACCTTC. The chain couples TRBV27 to TRBJ1-2; the match to TRBD1 covers 8 bases. With V trimmed by 5 bases and J by 5 bases, 1 base remained unmatched. This CDR3 contains 12 residues. The germline V gene has CDR1 MNHEY and CDR2 SMNVEV (reference sequence).

The J gene is TRBJ2-1, the V gene TRBV5-1, with TRBD2 matching over 10 bases. The germline CDR1 and CDR2 sequences are SGHRS and YFSETQ. Trimming at V came to 6 bases and at J to 2 bases, leaving 8 bases not matched to a gene. This CDR3 has 16 residues. The CDR3: CASKTLGLAPYNEQFF. CDR3 DNA: TGCGCCAGCAAAACATTGGGACTAGCGCCCTACAATGAGCAGTTCTTC.

This clone was recorded only once. The chain links TRBV19 to TRBJ2-1; 9 bases match TRBD1. Germline CDR1 is LNHDA and CDR2 is SQIVND (reference sequence). Trimming removed 6 bases from V and 6 bases from J; junction bases left unmatched: 9. The CDR3 sequence is 15 residues long. DNA for the CDR3: TGTGCCAGTAGCGTAGACAGGGGGGGACCCAATGAGCAGTTCTTC. This codes for CASSVDRGGPNEQFF.

The chain links TRBV15 to TRBJ1-5; TRBD1 might be the D (5 bases). Deletions cut 1 base from V and 6 bases from J, with 10 bases between. The germline V gene has CDR1 LNHNV and CDR2 YYDKDF (reference sequence). This CDR3 contains 14 residues. The CDR3 here is CATSRGGGFQPQHF. The CDR3 DNA reads TGTGCCACCAGCAGAGGGGGGGGATTTCAGCCCCAGCATTTT.

In DNA, the CDR3 is TGTGCCAGCTCACCGCCCGGGACACTCAGCAATCAGCCCCAGCATTTT. It is translated as CASSPPGTLSNQPQHF. J is TRBJ1-5 and V is TRBV18; perhaps TRBD1 as D (6 bases). CDR1 and CDR2 from the germline V gene are KGHSH and LQKENI. Trimming took 3 bases from V and 1 from J, leaving 13 bases between them. The CDR3 spans 16 residues. The full variable domain, its missing parts supplied by reference TRBV18 and TRBJ1-5, is NAGVMQNPRHLVRRRGQEARLRCSPMKGHSHVYWYRQLPEEGLKFMVYLQKENIIDESGMPKERFSAEFPKEGPSILRIQQVVRGDSAAYFCASSPPGTLSNQPQHFGDGTRLSIL.

The chain couples TRBV30 to TRBJ1-2; 8 nucleotides align to TRBD1. After removal of 5 bases from V and 0 bases from J, the junction contained 5 bases not matched to a gene. This CDR3 is 14 amino acids long. Looked up from germline, CDR1 is GTSNPN and CDR2 is SVGIG (reference sequence). CDR3 loop: CAWDGQGANYGYTF. Here the CDR3 DNA reads TGTGCCTGGGACGGACAGGGAGCTAACTATGGCTACACCTTC.

The chain links TRBV29-1 to TRBJ2-5; possible D gene TRBD1, 7 bases. The V gene lost 7 bases and the J gene lost 2 bases, with 14 bases spanning the gap. The CDR3 covers 13 residues. Germline V gene data show CDR1 as SQVTM and CDR2 as ANQGSEA. CDR3 in DNA: TGCAGCGCAATGACAGGGACTCAAGAGACCCAGTACTTC. It specifies CSAMTGTQETQYF.

The chain employs TRBV30 and TRBJ2-6, with TRBD2 as a possible D gene (6 bases). The germline V gene has CDR1 GTSNPN and CDR2 SVGIG (reference sequence). V was pared by 6 bases and J by 0 bases, with 18 bases between. CDR3 size: 17 residues. The CDR3 loop reads CACTKGRRTSGANVLTF. The CDR3 DNA reads as TGTGCCTGCACTAAGGGGAGGCGCACCTCTGGGGCCAACGTCCTGACTTTC.

This chain joins TRBV7-2 and TRBJ1-2, with 8 bases matching TRBD1. In germline, CDR1 is SGHTA, CDR2 FQGNSA. This CDR3 region has 13 residues. The junction had 7 bases not matched to a gene; V was cut back by 5 bases and J by 8 bases. Here the CDR3 reads CASSPGQGSGYTF. In nucleotides, the CDR3 is TGTGCCAGCAGCCCCGGACAGGGTAGCGGCTACACCTTC.

The rearrangement joins TRBV27 to TRBJ2-3; 7 bases line up with TRBD1. The germline CDR1 and CDR2 sequences are MNHEY and SMNVEV (reference sequence). CDR3 length: 15 residues. V dropped 6 bases and J dropped 1; count of bases not matched to a gene: 7. The DNA for the CDR3 is TGTGCCAGCAGATTCCTCGGGACAGGCACAGATACGCAGTATTTT. Encoded protein: CASRFLGTGTDTQYF.

V usage is TRBV7-9 and J usage is TRBJ1-1; 7 nucleotides line up with TRBD1. This CDR3 spans 18 amino acids. CDR1 is SEHNR, CDR2 FQNEAQ, per germline (reference sequence). Unmatched junction bases numbered 18, after V lost 5 bases and J lost 3 bases. The CDR3 loop reads CASSLPRDREYIDTEAFF. For the CDR3, the DNA is TGTGCCAGCAGCCTGCCGCGAGACAGGGAATACATTGACACTGAAGCTTTCTTT.

CDR3 sequence reads: CASSLGLTAGHTGELFF. The CDR3 DNA reads TGTGCCAGCAGCTTAGGCCTAACGGCGGGTCACACCGGGGAGCTGTTTTTT. The gene calls are TRBV13 and TRBJ2-2, with TRBD2 as a possible D gene (5 bases). Germline V gene data show CDR1 as PRHDT and CDR2 as FYEKMQ (reference sequence). Trimming removed 0 bases from V and 3 bases from J, with 14 bases in between. This CDR3 contains 17 residues. The variable domain in full, completed from reference TRBV13 and TRBJ2-2, reads AAGVIQSPRHLIKEKRETATLKCYPIPRHDTVYWYQQGPGQDPQFLISFYEKMQSDKGSIPDRFSAQQFSDYHSELNMSSLELGDSALYFCASSLGLTAGHTGELFFGEGSRLTVL.

The V call is TRBV18, the J call TRBJ2-1, with 14 bases aligning to TRBD2. The germline V gene has CDR1 KGHSH and CDR2 LQKENI. The V gene end was trimmed by 5 bases and the J gene end by 8 bases; junction bases not matched to a gene: 8. There are 16 residues in the CDR3. CDR3 DNA: TGTGCCAGCTCAGGACTAGCGGGGGGTAGGAGCGATGAGCAGTTCTTC. Translation gives CASSGLAGGRSDEQFF.